This T cell receptor beta chain originates from a study of liver allograft versus peripheral blood T cells. Overall study: Intrahepatic T cell receptor repertoires from transplanted livers were compared against repertoires in recipients' peripheral blood.

TCRdb re-called the reads with MiXCR, one entry per CDR3 protein. This table has fewer than 15,000 distinct CDR3 sequences, under 20% appearing once. V lost 5 bases to trimming and J lost 10 bases, with 21 bases between them. Germline CDR1 and CDR2: KGHSY and FQNENV. The CDR3 has 16 residues. This clonotype occurred many times. Its specificity is unknown. Study observations and caveats: Liver allograft and peripheral blood T cell receptor repertoires reportedly differed.

This clonotype was sampled from a human patient who had a liver transplant. The T cells may partly be graft donor cells. This chain connects TRBV16 to TRBJ1-6, with D perhaps TRBD1 (5 bases). The CDR3: CASSGPGGDVRSPLHF. CDR3 nucleotide sequence: TGTGCCAGCAGCGGCCCTGGGGGGGACGTTAGATCACCCCTCCACTTT.